This T cell receptor (beta chain) was identified during a study of T-cell memory formation after mild COVID-19. Notes on the study in general: Several responding clones turned up in pre-infection memory, indicating that cross-reactive memory may have taken part. The CD4+ clones that contracted clustered mainly within CM and EM, and the CD8+ clones concentrated in EMRA.

This clonotype was seen a handful of times. Its antigen is unknown. The CDR3 totals 13 residues. V lost 3 bases, J lost 4 bases, and 7 bases lay in between. The V gene's germline CDR1 is MNHEY and CDR2 SVGEGT. TCRdb used MiXCR to reprocess the 5' RACE reads, holding one entry per CDR3 protein. The data show roughly 110,000 distinct CDR3 sequences, with roughly an eighth seen just once and 25% to 35% held by the top ten. Sequences were obtained from PBMCs or a T cell subset sorted from them (not recorded which). This clonotype was sampled from an adult woman who had mild COVID-19 (a few samples of this study predate the infection). Cell type and time point are not known. The genes are TRBV6-2 or TRBV6-3 and TRBJ2-1; D not certain. CDR3 nucleotides: TGTGCCAGCAGTTATAAGGAGTACAATGAGCAGTTCTTC. This translates into CASSYKEYNEQFF.